This T cell receptor (beta chain) was sequenced during a study of T cells in Graves' hyperthyroidism and ophthalmopathy. RNA transcripts yielded amplified TCR beta CDR3 regions. The HTBI primer set drove a first-round RT-PCR of the TCR CDR3. TCRdb itself ran the multiplex PCR reads through MiXCR, one entry per CDR3 protein. The data show around 400,000 distinct CDR3 sequences, approximately 13% seen once. The authors obtained PBMCs from about 9 ml of fresh peripheral blood. This clonotype appeared many times. The CDR3 is made up of 17 amino acids. CDR1 and CDR2 (germline): DFQATT, SNEGSKA (reference sequence). V shed 0 bases and J shed 1 base, with 18 bases lying between them.

The sequenced material came from blood. The source of this sequence is a woman under 30 with Graves' hyperthyroidism. The chain uses TRBV20-1 and TRBJ1-1, with unresolved D. The CDR3 region has the DNA TGCAGTGCTAGAGATCGGGGTAAGGGCCGATCGAACACTGAAGCTTTCTTT. Protein sequence: CSARDRGKGRSNTEAFF.